Below are 19 T cell receptor beta chains sequenced from a single sample in a study of T cell responses to AZD1222 COVID-19 vaccine. Method: immunoSEQ multiplex PCR; TCRdb's copy keeps in-frame clones and lacks some. The sample has around 150,000 clones, and its top ten clones hold 2.2%. Material: peripheral blood. Receptors were obtained from an adult in good health.

This chain connects TRBV6-2 or TRBV6-3 to TRBJ2-7; the D gene is possibly TRBD2 (5 bases). V was cut by 0 bases and J by 3 bases, with 12 bases left in between. The CDR3 is 15 amino acids. Germline CDR1 reads MNHEY; CDR2 reads SVGEGT. The chain's CDR3 is CASSYSPERGYEQYF. CDR3 nucleotide sequence: TGTGCCAGCAGTTACTCTCCCGAACGGGGCTACGAGCAGTACTTC.

The chain employs TRBV2 and TRBJ2-3; no firm D call. V was pared by 7 bases and J by 0 bases, with 17 bases between. The V gene's germline CDR1 is SNHLY and CDR2 FYNNEI. The CDR3 is made up of 16 amino acids. CDR3 sequence (DNA): TGTGCCAGCAAAGAATCTCCACTACTCAGCACAGATACGCAGTATTTT. Translation: CASKESPLLSTDTQYF.

The CDR3 DNA is TGTGCCACCAGTGAACCCGCTCACACGGGGAGGTTTGAAAAACTGTTTTTT. Translation gives CATSEPAHTGRFEKLFF. J is TRBJ1-4 and V is TRBV24-1, with D unclear. The V gene's germline CDR1 is KGHDR and CDR2 SFDVKD. V dropped 4 bases and J dropped 7 bases, with 21 bases sitting between them. This CDR3 comprises 17 residues.

This chain uses TRBV30 with TRBJ2-2; a weak D match, TRBD2 (6 bases). The CDR3 length is 15 residues. From germline, CDR1 is GTSNPN and CDR2 SVGIG (reference sequence). The V and J ends lost 4 bases and 2 bases respectively, with 14 bases between them. The CDR3: CAWTRGGTNTGELFF. CDR3 nucleotide sequence: TGTGCCTGGACTCGGGGCGGGACTAACACCGGGGAGCTGTTTTTT.

The chain recombines TRBV30 with TRBJ2-2; D is perhaps TRBD1 or TRBD2 (6 bases each). Trimming stripped 1 base from V and 4 bases from J, with 10 bases between. CDR1 and CDR2 from the germline V gene are GTSNPN and SVGIG (reference sequence). This CDR3 is 14 amino acids long. For the CDR3, the DNA is TGTGCCTGGAGTGGGGGGGCGGTCACCGGGGAGCTGTTTTTT. As protein: CAWSGGAVTGELFF.

This chain connects TRBV9 to TRBJ1-1; 10 nucleotides match TRBD1. After removal of 2 bases from V and 7 bases from J, the junction contained 5 bases not matched to a gene. The germline V gene has CDR1 SGDLS and CDR2 YYNGEE. This CDR3 spans 14 amino acids. The CDR3 DNA is TGTGCCAGCAGCGTGGGTGGGGACAGGGGTGAAGCTTTCTTT. The encoded protein is CASSVGGDRGEAFF.

This chain links TRBV5-1 with TRBJ1-2; D gene ambiguous. The V end lost 0 bases, the J end lost 3 bases, and 6 bases lay between the germline ends. Looked up from germline, CDR1 is SGHRS and CDR2 is YFSETQ. The CDR3 sequence is 13 residues long. CDR3 nucleotides: TGCGCCAGCAGCTTGGAGGCAGACTATGGCTACACCTTC. Translation gives CASSLEADYGYTF.

The V call is TRBV5-1, the J call TRBJ2-1; D is undetermined. The CDR3 is 12 residues long. Germline assignment: CDR1 SGHRS and CDR2 YFSETQ. V lost 5 bases and J lost 7, with 10 bases in between. The CDR3 nucleotides read TGCGCCAGCAGTTTTAATAGGAATGAGCAGTTCTTC. It specifies CASSFNRNEQFF.

The rearrangement links TRBV9 to TRBJ1-1; 8 nucleotides align to TRBD1. Germline CDR1 SGDLS, CDR2 YYNGEE. With 0 bases clipped from V and 7 bases from J, the junction kept 8 bases outside the gene matches. The CDR3 has 15 amino acids. The CDR3 here is CASSVGPGGEGEAFF. The DNA of the CDR3 is TGTGCCAGCAGCGTAGGGCCAGGGGGCGAAGGTGAAGCTTTCTTT. The whole variable domain, remainder taken from reference TRBV9 and TRBJ1-1, is DSGVTQTPKHLITATGQRVTLRCSPRSGDLSVYWYQQSLDQGLQFLIQYYNGEERAKGNILERFSAQQFPDLHSELNLSSLELGDSALYFCASSVGPGGEGEAFFGQGTRLTVV.

The genes are TRBV6-1 and TRBJ2-7; TRBD1 matches at 7 bases. The V gene's germline CDR1 is MNHNS and CDR2 SASEGT. The CDR3 is 14 residues long. The V segment lost 3 bases and the J segment 3 bases; nucleotides outside the gene matches: 5. CDR3 sequence: CASSDWAGGYEQYF. The CDR3 DNA reads TGTGCCAGCAGTGATTGGGCAGGGGGCTACGAGCAGTACTTC.

The rearrangement joins TRBV4-3 to TRBJ2-3, with 9 bases matching TRBD1. The CDR3 contains 14 residues. The V segment lost 4 bases and the J segment 4 bases; nucleotides outside the gene matches: 3. Germline values: CDR1 LGHNA, CDR2 YSLEER. The CDR3 coding sequence is TGCGCCAGCAGCCTGGACAGGGGCGCAGATACGCAGTATTTT. It yields the protein CASSLDRGADTQYF.

The rearrangement links TRBV5-4 to TRBJ1-2; 7 bases agree with TRBD1. The CDR3 covers 15 residues. V was pared by 4 bases and J by 3 bases, with 9 bases of the junction left unmatched. Germline V gene sequence: CDR1 SGHNT, CDR2 YYREEE (reference sequence). This CDR3 reads CASSGRLGTDYGYTF. CDR3 bases: TGTGCCAGCAGCGGCCGGCTCGGGACAGACTATGGCTACACCTTC.

V gene TRBV7-9 combines with J gene TRBJ1-1; 7 nucleotides agree with TRBD1. V dropped 1 base and J dropped 0; count of bases not matched to a gene: 8. The length of the CDR3 is 17 residues. Germline CDR1 SEHNR, CDR2 FQNEAQ (reference sequence). Written as DNA, the CDR3 is TGTGCCAGCAGCTTAGGGGACAGAGGGCCCCTGAACACTGAAGCTTTCTTT. Protein product: CASSLGDRGPLNTEAFF. The full variable domain, rest sourced from reference TRBV7-9 and TRBJ1-1, is DTGVSQNPRHKITKRGQNVTFRCDPISEHNRLYWYRQTLGQGPEFLTYFQNEAQLEKSRLLSDRFSAERPKGSFSTLEIQRTEQGDSAMYLCASSLGDRGPLNTEAFFGQGTRLTVV.

This sequence joins TRBV6-5 and TRBJ1-1, with 8 bases fitting TRBD1. CDR3 length equals 14 residues. V dropped 6 bases and J dropped 7; count of bases not matched to a gene: 10. Germline values: CDR1 MNHEY, CDR2 SVGAGI. The CDR3 DNA reads as TGTGCCAGCAGGGTGCGAGGACAGGGCGATGAAGCTTTCTTT. Translating gives CASRVRGQGDEAFF.

The chain recombines TRBV7-2 with TRBJ1-1; a weak D match, TRBD1 (5 bases). The germline V gene encodes CDR1 SGHTA and CDR2 FQGNSA. The CDR3 extends over 15 amino acids. The V end lost 3 bases, the J end lost 5 bases, and 16 bases lay between the germline ends. The CDR3 DNA reads TGTGCCAGCAGCTTCGGGGGGAGGGTAAGGACTGAAGCTTTCTTT. It translates to CASSFGGRVRTEAFF. The variable domain in full, with the rest retrieved from reference TRBV7-2 and TRBJ1-1, is GAGVSQSPSNKVTEKGKDVELRCDPISGHTALYWYRQSLGQGLEFLIYFQGNSAPDKSGLPSDRFSAERTGGSVSTLTIQRTQQEDSAVYLCASSFGGRVRTEAFFGQGTRLTVV.

V gene TRBV5-1 combines with J gene TRBJ1-1; D not certain. Germline CDR1 is SGHRS and CDR2 is YFSETQ. With 3 bases removed from V and 5 bases from J, the gap between germline ends came to 11 bases. The CDR3 runs to 13 residues. The CDR3 sequence is CASSWELGTEAFF. The CDR3, as DNA: TGCGCCAGCAGCTGGGAATTGGGGACTGAAGCTTTCTTT.

The gene calls are TRBV28 and TRBJ1-2; tentative D call: TRBD1 (5 bases). V lost 9 bases and J lost 2, with 19 bases in between. Germline loops: CDR1 MDHEN, CDR2 SYDVKM. CDR3 length: 15 amino acids. CDR3 sequence (DNA): TGTGCCAGTTGGGGGGTGTACGTCCACAACTATGGCTACACCTTC. It specifies CASWGVYVHNYGYTF.

The rearrangement joins TRBV9 to TRBJ1-3; D uncertain. The CDR3 covers 18 residues. CDR1 and CDR2 from the germline V gene are SGDLS and YYNGEE. V shed 0 bases and J shed 0 bases, with 16 bases lying between them. Here the CDR3 reads CASSVGPAGSFSGNTIYF. Written as DNA, the CDR3 is TGTGCCAGCAGCGTAGGGCCCGCCGGCTCTTTCTCTGGAAACACCATATATTTT. The full variable domain, its missing parts supplied by reference TRBV9 and TRBJ1-3, is DSGVTQTPKHLITATGQRVTLRCSPRSGDLSVYWYQQSLDQGLQFLIQYYNGEERAKGNILERFSAQQFPDLHSELNLSSLELGDSALYFCASSVGPAGSFSGNTIYFGEGSWLTVV.

This chain connects TRBV19 to TRBJ1-2; D is perhaps TRBD1 (5 bases). V lost 5 bases to trimming and J lost 7 bases, with 17 bases between them. CDR1 is LNHDA, CDR2 SQIVND, per germline (reference sequence). CDR3 length equals 14 residues. CDR3 protein: CASSPRGSWGGYTF. CDR3 in DNA: TGTGCCAGTAGTCCCCGGGGGTCCTGGGGTGGCTACACCTTC.